These 22 T cell receptor beta chains were sequenced from one sample in a study of tumor-infiltrating lymphocytes in primary liver carcinoma (dated by TCRdb to the late 2010s). Total RNA and DNA were co-extracted from about 19-30 mg of bulk tissue with the AllPrep DNA/RNA mini kit, without cell sorting. Sequencer: Illumina HiSeq 2500. Using a constant-region primer and ProtoScript II reverse transcriptase, TCRbeta-specific cDNA was reverse-transcribed from around 500 ng total RNA. The TCRbeta libraries were prepared through three rounds of nested multiplex PCR following a slightly modified ARM-PCR procedure. Each of the first two PCR rounds ran for 9 to 11 cycles using multiplex TRBV1-TRBV30 forward primers together with a Cbeta reverse primer. Clones were called with MiXCR by TCRdb after fastp trimmed the public reads at Q25, and only in-frame beta chains were retained. For every CDR3 protein sequence, its rows merge into one entry that carries the most common genes and DNA. This sample is represented by 99,000 or so distinct CDR3 sequences; more than 65% of them were singletons. The ten largest clones add up to approximately 10% of the sample.

The sample comprised liver tumor tissue from sampling region 5. Per the publication, the cell subset or site label means: tumor region T5, tumor centre. These receptors were collected from a woman in her sixties or seventies with primary liver carcinoma and hepatitis B virus infection.

On this clonotype: A clone one base away is much larger, so this may be a read error. The V call is TRBV12-3 or TRBV12-4, the J call TRBJ1-5; D not resolved. V lost 1 base to trimming and J lost 7 bases, with 8 bases between them. The CDR3 has 13 residues. The CDR3 DNA reads as TGTGCCAGCAGTTTAGGGGAGGAACAGCCCCAGCATTTT. This translates into CASSLGEEQPQHF.

As concerns this clonotype: Its ends do not fully match the called genes, so a read error is possible. V is TRBV29-1 and J is TRBJ2-3, with D perhaps assigned TRBD1 or TRBD2 (6 bases each). The CDR3 spans 15 residues. Looked up from germline, CDR1 is SQVTM and CDR2 is ANQGSEA. The CDR3 loop is CSVEETGPGADTEYF. The DNA for the CDR3 is TGCAGCGTTGAGGAGACAGGCCCGGGGGCAGATACGGAGTATTTT.

Turning to this clonotype: The CDR3 does not end in the conserved phenylalanine or tryptophan, so this is likely a read error. The chain carries TRBV11-1 and TRBJ2-3, with D hard to call. The CDR3 has 14 amino acids. Germline CDR1 SGHAT, CDR2 FQDESV (reference sequence). The CDR3 DNA reads TGTACCAGCAGCTTAGGGCAGAACACAGATACGCAGTATCTT. This translates into CTSSLGQNTDTQYL.

The count of this clonotype is one. This may stem from a read error, because a much larger clone lies one nucleotide away. The CDR3 DNA reads TGTGCCAGCTGCCCCGGGATCTCTGGAAACACCATATATTTT. Amino acid sequence: CASCPGISGNTIYF. The chain couples TRBV14 to TRBJ1-3; D is ambiguous. Trimming took 8 bases from V and 0 from J, leaving 11 bases between them. The germline CDR1 and CDR2 sequences are SGHDN and FVKESK. This CDR3 is 14 amino acids long.

About this clonotype itself: Relative to the germline gene, one junction end is altered; a read error may explain this. The rearrangement links TRBV6-1 to TRBJ1-5, with a possible D match to TRBD1 (5 bases). Germline V CDR1 and CDR2: MNHNS, SASEGT. This CDR3 is 15 amino acids long. CDR3 region: CASSEETEGNQPQHF. The CDR3 coding sequence is TGTGCCAGCAGTGAAGAGACAGAGGGCAATCAGCCCCAACATTTT.

Of note for this clonotype: At one boundary the junction diverges from the germline segment, which might be a read error. The V gene is TRBV29-1, the J gene TRBJ2-2; a weak D match, TRBD1 (6 bases). The germline gives CDR1 SQVTM, CDR2 ANQGSEA. There are 13 residues in the CDR3. CDR3 bases: TGCAGTGTTGTCGGACAGTACGCCGGGGAGCTGTTTTTT. This sequence encodes CSVVGQYAGELFF.

The chain carries TRBV5-1 and TRBJ2-5, with a tentative D call TRBD2 (5 bases). Germline V lookup: CDR1 SGHRS, CDR2 YFSETQ. V lost 3 bases and J 1 base, leaving 19 bases between the germline ends. CDR3 size: 17 residues. The DNA of the CDR3 is TGCGCCAGCAGCTCACCGGGATGCCGAGGCCCCCAAGAGACCCAGTACTTC. It specifies CASSSPGCRGPQETQYF. The full variable domain, rest sourced from reference TRBV5-1 and TRBJ2-5, is KAGVTQTPRYLIKTRGQQVTLSCSPISGHRSVSWYQQTPGQGLQFLFEYFSETQRNKGNFPGRFSGRQFSNSRSEMNVSTLELGDSALYLCASSSPGCRGPQETQYFGPGTRLLVL.

The rearrangement uses TRBV4-1 and TRBJ1-1; 7 nucleotides line up with TRBD1. The ends lost 7 bases at V and 0 bases at J; junction bases unmatched: 11. In germline, CDR1 is MGHRA, CDR2 YSYEKL. The CDR3 is 16 amino acids. CDR3 bases: TGCGCCAGCAAACCAAAGACAGGGTTGATGAACACTGAAGCTTTCTTT. It encodes CASKPKTGLMNTEAFF.

The rearrangement uses TRBV6-1 and TRBJ1-1; D unresolved. This CDR3 has 13 amino acids. Germline V gene lookup returns CDR1 MNHNS and CDR2 SASEGT. Trimming pared 7 bases from V and 11 bases from J, leaving 20 bases between. CDR3 coding DNA: TGTGCCAGCATGGTTTCTCATTCGATTAAGGCTTTCTTT. Translating gives CASMVSHSIKAFF.

There are many counts of this clonotype. The junction and the germline gene differ at one end; a read error may be behind it. This chain joins TRBV4-1 and TRBJ1-2; the D is unclear. This CDR3 has 15 residues. In germline, CDR1 is MGHRA, CDR2 YSYEKL. The CDR3 DNA sequence: TGCGCCAGCGGCCAACCCGCTCGGACCACTGATGGCTACACCTTC. Encoded protein: CASGQPARTTDGYTF.

Notes on this clonotype: Here the CDR3 omits its conserved ending phenylalanine or tryptophan, so a read error is the likely source. No DNA is shown, since the ends of the CDR3 on it are uncertain; the CDR3 is the one TCRdb lists. The genes are TRBV11-3 and TRBJ2-3; the table's D gene call, TRBD1, was not cross checked with the DNA. The CDR3 length equals 14 residues, ends included. Germline CDR1 SGHNT, CDR2 YENEEA. CDR3 in amino acids: CASSLRTTTNTRYS.

The chain employs TRBV20-1 and TRBJ2-3, with D perhaps matching TRBD2 (5 bases). With 0 bases removed from V and 1 base from J, the gap between germline ends came to 11 bases. The CDR3 extends over 15 amino acids. Germline V CDR1 and CDR2: DFQATT, SNEGSKA (reference sequence). CDR3 in DNA: TGCAGTGCTAGAGAAGGTAGCGAACGCACAGATACGCAGTATTTT. It codes for CSAREGSERTDTQYF.

There are a few counts of this clonotype. It may be a read error: a sequence one base away is much more abundant. J is TRBJ2-2 and V is TRBV4-2; D may correspond to TRBD1 or TRBD2 (5 bases each). Trimming took 4 bases from V and 0 from J, leaving 15 bases between them. The CDR3 runs to 17 residues. Germline assignment: CDR1 LGHNA and CDR2 YNFKEQ. This chain's CDR3 is CASSRGYGASNTGELFF. As DNA, the CDR3 is TGTGCCAGCAGCCGGGGGTATGGTGCCTCGAACACCGGGGAGCTGTTTTTT.

Details on this clonotype: A much larger clonotype is one base distant, so this may be a read error. V gene TRBV28 combines with J gene TRBJ2-5, with D perhaps TRBD2 (5 bases). V lost 5 bases to trimming and J lost 5 bases, with 18 bases between them. The CDR3 length is 15 residues. From germline, CDR1 is MDHEN and CDR2 SYDVKM. CDR3 residues: CASSPSGGLKETQYF. In nucleotides, the CDR3 is TGTGCCAGCAGTCCCTCCGGCGGGCTTAAGGAGACCCAGTACTTC.

With regard to this clonotype: The junction departs from germline at one end; a sequencing error may be responsible. V gene TRBV11-3 combines with J gene TRBJ1-2, with D uncertain. Germline CDR1 and CDR2: SGHNT and YENEEA. This CDR3 spans 15 amino acids. The CDR3 is CTSNLDHDTGYGYTF. The CDR3 DNA sequence: TGTACCAGCAACTTAGATCACGACACCGGCTATGGCTACACCTTC. Drawing the rest from reference TRBV11-3 and TRBJ1-2, the complete variable domain is EAGVVQSPRYKIIEKKQPVAFWCNPISGHNTLYWYLQNLGQGPELLIRYENEEAVDDSQLPKDRFSAERLKGVDSTLKIQPAELGDSAVYLCTSNLDHDTGYGYTFGSGTRLTVV.

V gene TRBV28 combines with J gene TRBJ1-2, with TRBD1 identical over 7 bases. Germline V gives CDR1 MDHEN, CDR2 SYDVKM. The ends lost 2 bases at V and 5 bases at J; junction bases unmatched: 14. The CDR3 runs to 17 residues. CDR3 bases: TGTGCCAGCAGTTTACGCTCAGTCGGACAGGTCATTTATGGCTACACCTTC. This sequence encodes CASSLRSVGQVIYGYTF.

A word on this clonotype: At one end the junction does not follow the germline gene, possibly because of a read error. The V gene is TRBV11-2, the J gene TRBJ2-7; no firm D call. Germline lookup yields CDR1 SGHAT and CDR2 FQNNGV. The CDR3 totals 14 residues. The CDR3 bases are TGTGCCAGCGGCTTAGCACGGAGAGCCTACTGGCAGTACTTC. Amino acid sequence: CASGLARRAYWQYF.

This clonotype has a single count. One junction end disagrees with the germline gene, perhaps due to a read error. CDR3 in DNA: TGTGCCAGCGGCTTCGAGGGGACCCGCAAAAACATTCAATACTTC. This encodes CASGFEGTRKNIQYF. The chain combines TRBV11-3 with TRBJ2-4, with D possibly called TRBD1 or TRBD2 (5 bases each). This CDR3 region has 15 residues. Germline assignment: CDR1 SGHNT and CDR2 YENEEA.

This clonotype was recorded once. This may arise from a read error, as a much more abundant clone is one base away. This chain joins TRBV13 and TRBJ2-7; 7 nucleotides match TRBD1. V lost 5 bases and J lost 3; bases outside the gene matches: 7. The CDR3 consists of 14 residues. Germline CDR1 is PRHDT and CDR2 is FYEKMQ (reference sequence). This CDR3 is CASSAGTDIYEQYF. CDR3 DNA sequence: TGTGCCAGCAGCGCAGGGACAGACATCTACGAGCAGTACTTC. Full variable domain (outside the CDR3, taken from reference TRBV13 and TRBJ2-7): AAGVIQSPRHLIKEKRETATLKCYPIPRHDTVYWYQQGPGQDPQFLISFYEKMQSDKGSIPDRFSAQQFSDYHSELNMSSLELGDSALYFCASSAGTDIYEQYFGPGTRLTVT.

As concerns this clonotype: One end of the junction fails to match germline, which may point to a read error. The chain joins TRBV24-1 to TRBJ2-7; either TRBD1 or TRBD2 may supply D (5 bases each). The germline CDR1 and CDR2 sequences are KGHDR and SFDVKD. The CDR3 is 15 amino acids. The CDR3 DNA reads as TGTGCCACCGGTGATTTTTTGGGGGTAGACTTCGAGCAGTACTTC. Translation: CATGDFLGVDFEQYF.

This clonotype was counted between two and nine times. This clone may be a read error of a much larger clone one base away. The rearrangement joins TRBV6-2 or TRBV6-3 to TRBJ2-3, with a possible D match to TRBD2 (6 bases). V was cut by 6 bases and J by 4 bases, with 17 bases left in between. CDR3 length: 15 amino acids. CDR1 is MNHEY, CDR2 SVGEGT, per germline. The CDR3 spells CASSPSGFRADTQYF. CDR3 in DNA: TGTGCCAGCAGCCCAAGCGGGTTCCGCGCAGATACGCAGTATTTT.

Concerning this clonotype itself: The junction and the germline gene differ at one end; a read error may be behind it. This rearrangement joins TRBV6-5 to TRBJ1-2; D might be TRBD1 (6 bases). CDR1 is MNHEY and CDR2 is SVGAGI in the germline V gene. The CDR3 has 15 amino acids. The chain's CDR3 is CASSCHQGRVGGYTF. The CDR3 region has the DNA TGTGCCAGCAGTTGTCATCAGGGGCGGGTCGGTGGTTACACTTTC.